These 4 T cell receptor beta chains share one sample of origin, sequenced in a study of OX40 agonist ivuxolimab in advanced cancers. The library relied on the immunoSEQ multiplex PCR assay. What TCRdb holds here is the immuneACCESS table cut down to in-frame rearrangements. Part of the clones is not present; checked against another copy, under half of the missing clones reflect an unresolved V gene, and the others are unexplained. Across this sample there are 5,000 to 6,500 clones, with roughly 70% seen only once. Of the sample, approximately 63% falls within the top ten clones. This specimen consisted of CD4+ or CD8+ T cells sorted from blood, obtained in a trial of the OX40 agonist ivuxolimab. All receptors come from an adult with an advanced solid tumor such as melanoma, head and neck, liver or kidney cancer.

As concerns this clone: The germline gene is not matched at one end of the junction; a read error may be the cause. The J gene is TRBJ2-1, the V gene TRBV7-3; no reliable D call. From germline, CDR1 is SGHTA and CDR2 FQGTGA. The CDR3 spans 10 residues. In nucleotides, the CDR3 is TGTGCCAGCAGCGAGTCGGATTTAGTCTTC. This sequence encodes CASSESDLVF.

The CDR3, as DNA: TGTGCCAGCAGCGTAGGAGGGACTCTTCAAGAGACCCAGTACTTC. Translation: CASSVGGTLQETQYF. V usage is TRBV9 and J usage is TRBJ2-5, with D perhaps matching TRBD2 (6 bases). Germline CDR1 SGDLS, CDR2 YYNGEE. The CDR3 contains 15 residues. Trimming cost V 0 bases and J 2 bases, with 11 bases left between them.

This clone appeared once. This chain uses TRBV5-1 with TRBJ1-3; maybe TRBD1 (5 bases). The germline V and J ends were trimmed by 6 bases and 4 bases, with 17 bases remaining between them. There are 15 residues in the CDR3. Per germline, CDR1 SGHRS and CDR2 YFSETQ. DNA for the CDR3: TGCGCCAGCACCATTTCGGTCGGGGACGGAAACACCATATATTTT. Encoded protein: CASTISVGDGNTIYF.

V is TRBV19 and J is TRBJ1-5; D uncertain. Trimming removed 7 bases at V and 0 bases at J, with 13 bases between. The CDR3 runs 15 residues. Germline-derived CDR1 and CDR2 are LNHDA and SQIVND (reference sequence). The CDR3 sequence: CASTLTPNSNQPQHF. DNA of the CDR3: TGTGCCAGTACCCTAACGCCAAATAGCAATCAGCCCCAGCATTTT.